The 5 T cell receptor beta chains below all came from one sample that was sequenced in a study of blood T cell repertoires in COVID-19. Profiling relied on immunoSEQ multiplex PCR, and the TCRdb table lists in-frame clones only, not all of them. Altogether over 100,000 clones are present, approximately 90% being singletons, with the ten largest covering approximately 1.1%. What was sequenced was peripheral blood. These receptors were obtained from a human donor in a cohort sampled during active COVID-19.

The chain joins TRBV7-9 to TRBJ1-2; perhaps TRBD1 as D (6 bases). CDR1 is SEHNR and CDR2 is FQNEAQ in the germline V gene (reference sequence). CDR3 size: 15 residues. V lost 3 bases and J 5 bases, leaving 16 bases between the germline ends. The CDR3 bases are TGTGCCAGCAGCTTCGGGACACCTCTTTTATATGGCTACACCTTC. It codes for CASSFGTPLLYGYTF.

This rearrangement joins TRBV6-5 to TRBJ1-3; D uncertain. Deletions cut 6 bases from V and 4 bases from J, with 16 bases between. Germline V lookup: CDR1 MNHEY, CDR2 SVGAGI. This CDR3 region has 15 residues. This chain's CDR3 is CASSPTFARGNTIYF. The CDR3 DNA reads TGTGCCAGCAGCCCAACATTCGCCAGAGGAAACACCATATATTTT.

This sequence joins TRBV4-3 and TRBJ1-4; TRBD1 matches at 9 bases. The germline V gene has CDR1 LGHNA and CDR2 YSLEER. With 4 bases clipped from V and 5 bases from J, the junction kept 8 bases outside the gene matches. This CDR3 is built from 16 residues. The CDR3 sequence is CASSPSGGTGNEKLFF. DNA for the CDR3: TGCGCCAGCAGCCCATCCGGTGGGACAGGGAATGAAAAACTGTTTTTT.

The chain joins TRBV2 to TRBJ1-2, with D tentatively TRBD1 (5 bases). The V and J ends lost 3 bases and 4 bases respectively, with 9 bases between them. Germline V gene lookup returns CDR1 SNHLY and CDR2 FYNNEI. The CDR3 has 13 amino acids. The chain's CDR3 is CASSESGFYGYTF. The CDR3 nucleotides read TGTGCCAGCAGTGAGTCAGGGTTCTATGGCTACACCTTC.

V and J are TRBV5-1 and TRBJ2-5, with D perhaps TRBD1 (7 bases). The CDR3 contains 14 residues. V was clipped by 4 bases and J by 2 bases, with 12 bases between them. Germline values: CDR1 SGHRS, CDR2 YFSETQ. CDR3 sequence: CASSLRDRQETQYF. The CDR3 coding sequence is TGCGCCAGCAGCCTGCGGGACAGACAAGAGACCCAGTACTTC.